The clone carrying this TCR beta chain was recorded at least ten times. This entry is derived from a study of T cells in Graves' hyperthyroidism and ophthalmopathy. The V end lost 0 bases, the J end lost 5 bases, and 19 bases lay between the germline ends. CDR1 is DFQATT and CDR2 is SNEGSKA in the germline V gene (reference sequence). The CDR3 loop spans 16 amino acids. Amplification targeted TCR beta CDR3 regions from RNA transcripts. Carried out on the TCR CDR3, a first-round RT-PCR used the HTBI primer set. TCRdb reprocessed the multiplex PCR reads via MiXCR and lists one record per CDR3 protein. The sample includes a few hundred thousand distinct CDR3 sequences, approximately 44% seen only once; the top ten take under 20%.

Sequencing was performed on peripheral blood or thyroid tissue (not recorded which). J is TRBJ2-5 and V is TRBV20-1, with TRBD2 as a possible D gene (6 bases). The source is an adult woman with Graves' disease, either hyperthyroidism or ophthalmopathy (not recorded which). CDR3 nucleotides: TGCAGTGCTAGAGATTTACTAGCAAGAGAATCGGAGACCCAGTACTTC. Protein product: CSARDLLARESETQYF.